This T cell receptor beta chain came from a study of OX40 agonist ivuxolimab in advanced cancers. With regard to this clone: What it binds is not known.

Repertoires were generated with immunoSEQ multiplex PCR, while TCRdb's copy carries only in-frame clones and drops some. The sample lists approximately 70,000 clones, approximately 81% occurring once. Regarding the study as a whole: Partial responders at 0.1-3.0 mg/kg had among the lowest clonal expansion. In the 0.1 to 3.0 mg/kg range, CD4+ and CD8+ blood T cells had expanded clonally by week 6.

The sample consisted of CD4+ or CD8+ T cells sorted from blood, taken in a trial of the OX40 agonist ivuxolimab. This TCR was recovered from an adult with an advanced solid tumor such as melanoma, head and neck, liver or kidney cancer.

The CDR3 DNA follows: TGTGCCAGCAGCCTGGGACTAGCTCCGCCAGATACGCAGTATTTT. Residues: CASSLGLAPPDTQYF. The chain joins TRBV2 to TRBJ2-3; TRBD2 agrees at 9 bases. This CDR3 has 15 residues. Germline CDR1 SNHLY, CDR2 FYNNEI. Trimming removed 6 bases from V and 4 bases from J; junction bases left unmatched: 8. Drawing the rest from reference TRBV2 and TRBJ2-3, the complete variable domain is EPEVTQTPSHQVTQMGQEVILRCVPISNHLYFYWYRQILGQKVEFLVSFYNNEISEKSEIFDDQFSVERPDGSNFTLKIRSTKLEDSAMYFCASSLGLAPPDTQYFGPGTRLTVL.